This T cell receptor (beta chain) emerged from a study of blood T cell repertoires in COVID-19. Whole-study context: Samples representing acute and convalescent COVID-19 were sourced from the United States, Italy and Spain.

Data came from immunoSEQ multiplex PCR; TCRdb stores just in-frame clones and leaves some out. Among tens of thousands of clones listed, 75% to 85% were seen once. Germline V gene lookup returns CDR1 KGHSH and CDR2 LQKENI. The CDR3 runs to 18 residues. V gave up 1 base and J gave up 0 bases, with 16 bases separating them. This clone was recorded a few times. V usage is TRBV18 and J usage is TRBJ1-3; D is perhaps TRBD1 (5 bases). This receptor was taken from a woman in her sixties or seventies with acute or convalescent COVID-19. The source material was peripheral blood. As DNA, the CDR3 is TGTGCCAGCTCACCACGGGCGTTCGGGGGTTCCTCTGGAAACACCATATATTTT. Residues: CASSPRAFGGSSGNTIYF.